The sequence of this TCR beta chain was determined in a study of blood T cell repertoires in COVID-19. Study in general: The study drew acute and convalescent COVID-19 samples from the United States, Italy and Spain. The analysed material was cDNA or gDNA that came from T cells, B-cell-depleted T cells, or PBMCs.

This CDR3 is built from 12 residues. V was trimmed by 0 bases and J by 1 base, leaving 3 bases between them. Germline assignment: CDR1 GTSNPN and CDR2 SVGIG (reference sequence). Methods used by the authors: Estimates of nucleated cell counts were drawn from the amplification of reference gene primers. Sequencing used immunoSEQ multiplex PCR; TCRdb keeps in-frame clones, though not all of them. D and trimming were read from the DNA, whereas the V and J calls and clone size are those reported in that table. The repertoire holds about 64,000 clones, with approximately 91% as singletons. The TCR comes from a man between 65 and 85 years old with acute or convalescent COVID-19. The chain uses TRBV30 and TRBJ1-1; D remains unclear. Material: peripheral blood. Here the CDR3 DNA reads TGTGCCTGGAGTGTCGGGAACACTGAAGCTTTCTTT. It yields the protein CAWSVGNTEAFF.